The text below deals with one TCR beta chain. Which antigen it targets is not known. Base-call qualities are not available, and no considerably larger clone is one nucleotide away. The sample belongs to a study of blood T cell repertoires in COVID-19 (dated by TCRdb to 2018 to 2021). Looking at the study overall: Samples from collaborators originated in the United States, Italy and Spain and spanned both the acute and convalescent phases of COVID-19. The prospective study material was composed of cDNA or gDNA derived from T cells, B-cell-depleted T cells, or PBMCs. The dataset comprised deeply sampled blood TCRbeta repertoires from subjects exposed to, actively infected with, or recovered from COVID-19. The repertoires were released in a freely available public database intended as a resource for research on the immune response to SARS-CoV-2. The samples were drawn from the first 160 participants of the ongoing ImmuneRACE study and from about 1,200 subjects provided by 6 global collaborators. Nearly every sample came with metadata listing a de-identified subject ID, COVID-19 status, age in years and sex. Where available, HLA class I and class II types were obtained from metadata supplied by the sample provider rather than from assay-based typing.

Looking up the germline V gene yields CDR1 SGHTA and CDR2 FQGNSA. The CDR3 contains 15 residues, cysteine and phenylalanine counted. Of the read, only the CDR3 DNA is kept; its 45 bases are in frame from base 1. V was cut back by 2 bases and J by 2 bases, leaving a gap of 10 bases between them. In the prospective study, participants were about 18 to 100 years old, resided in about two dozen geographic areas of the United States, and were enrolled through a virtual design. To assign participants to cohorts, the prospective study relied on clinical history that participants themselves reported in a screening survey and a study questionnaire. ImmuneRACE Cohort 3 recovered participants were defined by two consecutive negative NP/OP PCR tests, healthcare professional clearance, or symptom resolution. In the prospective study, whole blood, serum and a nasopharyngeal or oropharyngeal swab were collected from each participant by mobile phlebotomists. Additional blood draws and questionnaires over an approximately 2-month period could optionally be provided by prospective study participants. Before DNA extraction, prospective study blood samples were shipped either frozen or at room temperature.

The immunoSEQ Assay, a bias-controlled multiplex PCR, was used to amplify TCRbeta CDR3 regions from genomic DNA. Concerning the study's data processing: The number of nucleated cells in each sample was estimated by amplification of reference gene primers within the assay. Sequence reads were collapsed and filtered to measure the absolute abundance of every unique TCRbeta CDR3 rearrangement. For each sample, productive Simpson clonality was calculated as the square root of Simpson's diversity index over productive rearrangements. TCRdb took over this immuneACCESS table, retaining in-frame rearrangements with V and J assigned. Such tables are incomplete; in checked studies, under half of the missing clones stem from an unresolved V gene, and the remainder is unexplained. That table supplies the V and J calls and clone size; D and trimming were determined from the DNA. In all, the sample holds a few hundred thousand clones, and 90% of those were seen once. The ten biggest clones cover approximately 0.55% of the sample.

The research as a whole found: The amount of clinical and demographic metadata varied by source and participant and was provided uncurated.

The clonotype originates from a man aged 18 to 29 who had recovered from COVID-19. Sequencing was done on a sample of PBMCs or T cells enriched from blood (not recorded which). The chain employs TRBV7-2 and TRBJ1-3; 6 matching bases give a weak D call of TRBD1. The CDR3 in this case is CASSLTGTPGNTIYF. The sequence in DNA is TGTGCCAGCAGCTTAACAGGGACCCCTGGAAACACCATATATTTT.